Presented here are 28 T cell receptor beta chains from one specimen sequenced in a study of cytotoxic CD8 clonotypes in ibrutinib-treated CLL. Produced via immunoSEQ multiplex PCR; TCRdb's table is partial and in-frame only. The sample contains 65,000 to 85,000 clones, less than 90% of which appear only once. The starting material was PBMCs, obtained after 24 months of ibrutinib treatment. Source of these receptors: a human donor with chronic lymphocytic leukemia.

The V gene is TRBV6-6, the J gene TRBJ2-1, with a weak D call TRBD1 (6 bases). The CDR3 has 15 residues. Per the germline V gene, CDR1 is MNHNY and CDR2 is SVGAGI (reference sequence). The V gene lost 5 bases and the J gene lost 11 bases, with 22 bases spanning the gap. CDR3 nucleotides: TGTGCCAGCAGTCCACGGACAGTCGCCAAGCCCCAGCAGTTCTTC. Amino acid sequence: CASSPRTVAKPQQFF.

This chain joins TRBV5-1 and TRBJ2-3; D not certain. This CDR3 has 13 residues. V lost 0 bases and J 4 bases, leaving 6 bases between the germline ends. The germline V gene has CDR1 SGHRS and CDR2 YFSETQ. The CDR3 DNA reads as TGCGCCAGCAGCTTGGGGTTCTCAGATACGCAGTATTTT. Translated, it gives CASSLGFSDTQYF.

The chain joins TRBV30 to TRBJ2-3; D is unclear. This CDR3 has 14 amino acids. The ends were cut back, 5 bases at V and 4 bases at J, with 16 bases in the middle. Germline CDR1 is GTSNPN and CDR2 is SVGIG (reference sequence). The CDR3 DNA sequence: TGTGCCTGGCACCCGGGCCCTACGGCAGATACGCAGTATTTT. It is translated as CAWHPGPTADTQYF.

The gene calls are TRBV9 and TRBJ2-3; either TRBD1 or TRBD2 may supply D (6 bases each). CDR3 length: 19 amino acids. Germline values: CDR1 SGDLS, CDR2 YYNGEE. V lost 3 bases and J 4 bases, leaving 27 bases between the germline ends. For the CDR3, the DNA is TGTGCCAGCAGCGCCCCCCGTGGGGCTAGCGAGGGGGGTGCAGATACGCAGTATTTT. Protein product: CASSAPRGASEGGADTQYF.

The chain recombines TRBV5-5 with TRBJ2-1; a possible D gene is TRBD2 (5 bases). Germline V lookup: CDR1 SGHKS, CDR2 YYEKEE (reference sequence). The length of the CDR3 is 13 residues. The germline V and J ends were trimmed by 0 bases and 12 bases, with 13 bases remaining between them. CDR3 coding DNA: TGTGCCAGCAGCTTGGTTAGCGACCCCATGCAGTTCTTC. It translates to CASSLVSDPMQFF.

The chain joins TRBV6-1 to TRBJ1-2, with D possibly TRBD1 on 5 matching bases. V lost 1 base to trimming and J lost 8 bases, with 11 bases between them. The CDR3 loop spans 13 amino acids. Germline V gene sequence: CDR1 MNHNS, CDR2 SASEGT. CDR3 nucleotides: TGTGCCAGCAGTGAAGTGGGGGGACGAGGCTACACCTTC. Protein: CASSEVGGRGYTF.

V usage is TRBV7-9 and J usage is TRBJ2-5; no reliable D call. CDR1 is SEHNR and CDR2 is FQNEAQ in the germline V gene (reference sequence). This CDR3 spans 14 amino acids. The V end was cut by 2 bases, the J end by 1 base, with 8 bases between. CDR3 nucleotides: TGTGCCAGCAGCTTAACACGGGCCCAAGAGACCCAGTACTTC. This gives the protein CASSLTRAQETQYF.

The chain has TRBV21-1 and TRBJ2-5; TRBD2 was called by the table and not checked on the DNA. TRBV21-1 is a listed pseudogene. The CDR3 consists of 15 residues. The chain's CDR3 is CASRGELAGGETQYF. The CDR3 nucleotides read TGTGCCAGCAGGGGGGAGCTAGCGGGAGGGGAGACCCAGTACTTC.

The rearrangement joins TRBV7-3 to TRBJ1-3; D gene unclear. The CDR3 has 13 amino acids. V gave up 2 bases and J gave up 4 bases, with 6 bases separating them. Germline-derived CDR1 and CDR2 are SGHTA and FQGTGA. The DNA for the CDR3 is TGTGCCAGCAGCTTATGGCGGGGAAACACCATATATTTT. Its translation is CASSLWRGNTIYF.

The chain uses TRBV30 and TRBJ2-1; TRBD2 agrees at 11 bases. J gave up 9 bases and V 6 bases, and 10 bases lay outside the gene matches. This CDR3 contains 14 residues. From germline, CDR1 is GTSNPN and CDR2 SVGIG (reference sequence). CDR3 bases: TGTGCCTGTCTGACTAGCGGGATCTTATTTGAGCAGTTCTTC. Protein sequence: CACLTSGILFEQFF.

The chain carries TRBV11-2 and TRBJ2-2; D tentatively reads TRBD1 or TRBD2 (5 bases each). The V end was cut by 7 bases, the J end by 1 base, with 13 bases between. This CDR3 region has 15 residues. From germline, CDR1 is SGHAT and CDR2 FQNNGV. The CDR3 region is CASTVGRLNTGELFF. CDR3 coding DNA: TGTGCCAGCACCGTGGGACGACTGAACACCGGGGAGCTGTTTTTT. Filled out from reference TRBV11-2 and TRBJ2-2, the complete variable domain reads EAGVAQSPRYKIIEKRQSVAFWCNPISGHATLYWYQQILGQGPKLLIQFQNNGVVDDSQLPKDRFSAERLKGVDSTLKIQPAKLEDSAVYLCASTVGRLNTGELFFGEGSRLTVL.

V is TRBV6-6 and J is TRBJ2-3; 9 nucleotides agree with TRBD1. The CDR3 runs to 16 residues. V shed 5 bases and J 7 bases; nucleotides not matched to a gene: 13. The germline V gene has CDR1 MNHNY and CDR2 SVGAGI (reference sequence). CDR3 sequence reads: CASSPVSGQGQNTQYF. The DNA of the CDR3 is TGTGCCAGCAGTCCCGTCTCGGGACAGGGTCAGAATACGCAGTATTTT.

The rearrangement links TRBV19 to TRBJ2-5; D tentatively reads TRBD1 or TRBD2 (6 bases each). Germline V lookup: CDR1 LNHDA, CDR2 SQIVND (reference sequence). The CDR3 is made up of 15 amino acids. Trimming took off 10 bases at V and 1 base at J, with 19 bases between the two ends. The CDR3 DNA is TGTGCCAACGCGGACAGTAGCGGATTCCAAGAGACCCAGTACTTC. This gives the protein CANADSSGFQETQYF.

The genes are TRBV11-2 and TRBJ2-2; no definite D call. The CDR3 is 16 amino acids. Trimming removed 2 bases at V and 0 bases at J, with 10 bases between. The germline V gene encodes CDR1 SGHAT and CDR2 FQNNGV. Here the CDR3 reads CASSLNPFANTGELFF. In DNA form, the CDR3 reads TGTGCCAGCAGCTTAAATCCATTCGCGAACACCGGGGAGCTGTTTTTT.

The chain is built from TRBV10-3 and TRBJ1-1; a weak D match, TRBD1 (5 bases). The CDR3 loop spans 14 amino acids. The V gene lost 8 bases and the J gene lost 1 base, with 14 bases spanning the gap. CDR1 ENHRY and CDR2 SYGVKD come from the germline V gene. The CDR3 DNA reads TGTGCCATCGGGAGGGGAATCCCGAACACTGAAGCTTTCTTT. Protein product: CAIGRGIPNTEAFF.

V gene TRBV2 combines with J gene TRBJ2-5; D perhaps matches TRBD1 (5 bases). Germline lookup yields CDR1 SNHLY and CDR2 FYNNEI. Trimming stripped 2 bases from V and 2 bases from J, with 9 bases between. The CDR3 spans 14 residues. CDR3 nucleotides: TGTGCCAGCAGTGAACTGGGGCCTCAAGAGACCCAGTACTTC. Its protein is CASSELGPQETQYF. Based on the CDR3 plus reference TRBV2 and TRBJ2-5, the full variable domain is EPEVTQTPSHQVTQMGQEVILRCVPISNHLYFYWYRQILGQKVEFLVSFYNNEISEKSEIFDDQFSVERPDGSNFTLKIRSTKLEDSAMYFCASSELGPQETQYFGPGTRLLVL.

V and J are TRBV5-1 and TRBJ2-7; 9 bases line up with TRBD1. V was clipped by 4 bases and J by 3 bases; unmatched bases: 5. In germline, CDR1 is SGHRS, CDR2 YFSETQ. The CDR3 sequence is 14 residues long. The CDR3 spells CASSPGTGLYEQYF. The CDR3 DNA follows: TGCGCCAGCAGCCCGGGGACAGGGCTCTACGAGCAGTACTTC.

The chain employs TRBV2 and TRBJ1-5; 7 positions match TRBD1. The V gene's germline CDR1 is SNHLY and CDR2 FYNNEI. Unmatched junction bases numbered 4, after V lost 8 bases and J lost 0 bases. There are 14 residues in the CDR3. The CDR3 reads CASDRDGSNQPQHF. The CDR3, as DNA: TGTGCCAGCGACAGGGATGGTAGCAATCAGCCCCAGCATTTT. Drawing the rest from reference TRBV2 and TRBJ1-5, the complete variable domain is EPEVTQTPSHQVTQMGQEVILRCVPISNHLYFYWYRQILGQKVEFLVSFYNNEISEKSEIFDDQFSVERPDGSNFTLKIRSTKLEDSAMYFCASDRDGSNQPQHFGDGTRLSIL.

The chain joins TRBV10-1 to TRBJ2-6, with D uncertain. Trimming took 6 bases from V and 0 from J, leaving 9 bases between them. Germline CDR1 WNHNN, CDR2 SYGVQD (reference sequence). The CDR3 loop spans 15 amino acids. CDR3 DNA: TGCGCCAGCAGGGTACAGAGCTCTGGGGCCAACGTCCTGACTTTC. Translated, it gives CASRVQSSGANVLTF.

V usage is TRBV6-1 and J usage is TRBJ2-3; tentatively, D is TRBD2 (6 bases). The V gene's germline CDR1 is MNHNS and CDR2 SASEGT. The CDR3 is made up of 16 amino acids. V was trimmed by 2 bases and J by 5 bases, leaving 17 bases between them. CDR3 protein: CASSESPGGGKDTQYF. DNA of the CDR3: TGTGCCAGCAGTGAAAGTCCCGGCGGAGGGAAAGATACGCAGTATTTT.

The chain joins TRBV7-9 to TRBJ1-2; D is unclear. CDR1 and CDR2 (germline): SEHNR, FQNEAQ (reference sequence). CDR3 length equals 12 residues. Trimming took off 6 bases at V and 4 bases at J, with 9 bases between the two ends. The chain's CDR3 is CASRGPGYGYTF. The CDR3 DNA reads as TGTGCCAGCAGAGGACCAGGCTATGGCTACACCTTC.

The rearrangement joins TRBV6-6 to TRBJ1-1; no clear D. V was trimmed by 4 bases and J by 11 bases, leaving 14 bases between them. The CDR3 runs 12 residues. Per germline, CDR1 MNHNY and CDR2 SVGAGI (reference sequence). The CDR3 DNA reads TGTGCCAGCAGTTCTACAGCACTCGCGGCTTTCTTT. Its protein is CASSSTALAAFF.

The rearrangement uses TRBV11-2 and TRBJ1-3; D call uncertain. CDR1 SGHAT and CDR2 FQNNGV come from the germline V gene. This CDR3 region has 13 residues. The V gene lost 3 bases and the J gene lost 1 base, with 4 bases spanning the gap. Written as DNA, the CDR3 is TGTGCCAGCAGCTTTGTTTCTGGAAACACCATATATTTT. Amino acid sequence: CASSFVSGNTIYF.

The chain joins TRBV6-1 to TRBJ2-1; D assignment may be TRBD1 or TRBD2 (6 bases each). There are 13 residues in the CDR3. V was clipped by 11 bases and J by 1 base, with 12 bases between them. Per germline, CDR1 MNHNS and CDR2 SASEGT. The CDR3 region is CAGGPTSYNEQFF. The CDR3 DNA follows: TGTGCCGGGGGGCCTACGTCCTACAATGAGCAGTTCTTC.

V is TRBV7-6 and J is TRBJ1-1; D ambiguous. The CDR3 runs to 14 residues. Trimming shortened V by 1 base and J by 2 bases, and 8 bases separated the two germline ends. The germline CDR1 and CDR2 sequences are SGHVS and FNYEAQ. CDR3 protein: CASSLGDHNTEAFF. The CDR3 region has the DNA TGTGCCAGCAGCTTAGGGGATCATAACACTGAAGCTTTCTTT.

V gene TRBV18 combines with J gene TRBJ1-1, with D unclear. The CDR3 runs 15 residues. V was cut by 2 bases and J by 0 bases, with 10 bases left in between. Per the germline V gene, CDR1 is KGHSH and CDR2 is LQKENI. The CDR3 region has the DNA TGTGCCAGCTCACCAATCGCAGCAATGAACACTGAAGCTTTCTTT. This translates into CASSPIAAMNTEAFF.

As DNA, the CDR3 is TGTGCCAGCTCACCCAGTGGTGGCAATCAGCCCCAGCATTTT. This translates into CASSPSGGNQPQHF. V gene TRBV18 combines with J gene TRBJ1-5; unclear D gene. Trimming removed 3 bases from V and 2 bases from J, with 8 bases in between. Germline CDR1 KGHSH, CDR2 LQKENI. This CDR3 has 14 amino acids.

The CDR3 sequence is CASRTIARGARNQPQHF. CDR3 nucleotides: TGTGCCAGCAGGACAATCGCCAGGGGGGCCAGGAATCAGCCCCAGCATTTT. The V gene is TRBV25-1, the J gene TRBJ1-5, with TRBD1 matching over 7 bases. Losses at the gene ends were 6 bases for V and 4 bases for J; bases not matched to a gene: 15. The length of the CDR3 is 17 residues. Per the germline V gene, CDR1 is MGHDK and CDR2 is SYGVNS.